A selection of T cell receptor beta chains follows, all from one sample in a study of human T cells and chemical hapten exposure. TCRdb re-derived calls from the RACE reads in MiXCR, one entry per CDR3 protein. The table has about 85,000 distinct CDR3 sequences, more than 9% seen once. This material consisted of whole blood, taken in connection with sensitization to the hapten diphenylcyclopropenone (DPC). The source of these receptors is a man younger than 30 with alopecia areata. Some clones in this sample may be carry-over from other donors' samples. Both conserved end residues are part of each CDR3. The order of the fields is V gene, J gene, D gene, clone size, CDR3 protein, CDR3 DNA. D genes are given only for firm matches. Expanded clones get a size class; other rows say once, few or many, or leave the size out.

TRBV7-7	TRBJ2-5	.	many	CASSLGGVRQETQYF	TGTGCCAGCAGCTTAGGTGGAGTCCGGCAAGAGACCCAGTACTTC
TRBV2	TRBJ2-3	.	.	CASSEALRGAYTDTQYF	TGTGCCAGCAGTGAAGCGCTTCGGGGGGCGTACACAGATACGCAGTATTTT
TRBV19	TRBJ2-2	.	.	CAGRRGNTGELFF	TGTGCCGGCCGCCGGGGGAACACCGGGGAGCTGTTTTTT
TRBV7-7	TRBJ2-7	TRBD2	.	CASSSRFGGEQYF	TGTGCCAGCAGCTCCCGCTTCGGGGGGGAGCAGTACTTC
TRBV3-1	TRBJ1-1	.	many	CASSQGATNTEAFF	TGTGCCAGCAGCCAAGGGGCCACGAACACTGAAGCTTTCTTT
TRBV6-6	TRBJ1-1	.	few	CASSPQRVRANTEAFF	TGTGCCAGCAGTCCCCAGAGGGTGCGAGCGAACACTGAAGCTTTCTTT
TRBV7-6	TRBJ2-7	TRBD1	many	CASSLITGPTGIYEQYF	TGTGCCAGCAGCTTAATCACGGGCCCGACAGGGATCTACGAGCAGTACTTC
TRBV19	TRBJ1-1	.	few	CTSHNTEAFF	TGCACGTCTCATAACACTGAAGCTTTCTTT
TRBV6-6	TRBJ1-6	.	many	CASGRVGHFDSPLHF	TGTGCCAGCGGCCGTGTCGGACATTTTGATTCACCCCTCCACTTT
TRBV10-3	TRBJ2-7	TRBD1	.	CAISWDSSYEQYF	TGTGCCATCAGCTGGGACAGCAGCTACGAGCAGTACTTC
TRBV7-2	TRBJ2-3	TRBD2	few	CASSIGLAGGRGTDTQYF	TGTGCCAGCAGCATTGGACTAGCGGGGGGCCGGGGCACAGATACGCAGTATTTT
TRBV28	TRBJ1-1	.	once	CASSSGRLNTEAFF	TGTGCCAGCAGTTCGGGCCGATTGAACACTGAAGCTTTCTTT
TRBV3-1	TRBJ2-1	.	few	CASSRQDREQFF	TGTGCCAGCAGCCGTCAGGACCGGGAGCAGTTCTTC
TRBV12-3/TRBV12-4	TRBJ1-5	TRBD1	.	CASSRTGGVRAQHF	TGTGCCAGCAGTCGGACAGGGGGAGTAAGGGCCCAGCATTTT
TRBV7-9	TRBJ1-2	.	.	CASSFGGALSGYTF	TGTGCCAGCAGCTTTGGGGGCGCTTTATCTGGCTACACCTTC
TRBV4-3	TRBJ2-3	TRBD2	.	CASSQETSGGDDTQYF	TGCGCCAGCAGCCAAGAGACTAGCGGGGGTGATGATACGCAGTATTTT
TRBV7-9	TRBJ2-7	TRBD1	.	CASSDSGTGSYEQYF	TGTGCCAGCAGCGACTCCGGGACAGGGTCCTACGAGCAGTACTTC
TRBV11-2	TRBJ2-2	.	few	CASRKIGRPRSSVTGELFF	TGTGCCAGCAGGAAGATCGGCAGGCCTCGATCATCAGTCACCGGGGAGCTGTTTTTT
TRBV9	TRBJ1-1	.	.	CASSSDGLWTEAFF	TGTGCCAGCAGCTCGGACGGTCTGTGGACTGAAGCTTTCTTT
TRBV12-3/TRBV12-4	TRBJ2-3	.	.	CASSFRGDTQYF	TGTGCCAGCAGTTTTCGGGGAGATACGCAGTATTTT
TRBV6-5	TRBJ1-1	.	.	CASSLVQSTEAFF	TGTGCCAGCAGCCTGGTGCAGTCCACTGAAGCTTTCTTT
TRBV28	TRBJ2-7	.	.	CASSGTDRRPDEQYF	TGTGCCAGCTCGGGGACTGACAGGCGTCCGGACGAGCAGTACTTC
TRBV29-1	TRBJ1-2	.	.	CSVVGETF	TGCAGCGTTGTTGGGGAAACCTTC
TRBV7-7	TRBJ2-1	.	.	CASSLGQDNEQFF	TGTGCCAGCAGCCTGGGACAAGACAATGAGCAGTTCTTC
TRBV4-1	TRBJ1-1	.	few	CASRVLGMNTEAFF	TGCGCCAGCAGAGTCTTAGGCATGAACACTGAAGCTTTCTTT
TRBV6-2/TRBV6-3	TRBJ1-1	.	few	CASSFPEFRGDAFF	TGTGCCAGCAGTTTCCCCGAATTCCGAGGGGACGCTTTCTTT
TRBV20-1	TRBJ1-4	.	few	CSATGDLNEKLFF	TGCAGTGCTACAGGGGACTTAAATGAAAAACTGTTTTTT
TRBV20-1	TRBJ2-7	.	few	CSARGAPTNYEQYF	TGCAGTGCTAGAGGAGCGCCTACGAACTACGAGCAGTACTTC
TRBV28	TRBJ2-3	TRBD2	.	CASCSGGVTDTQYF	TGTGCCAGCTGCAGCGGGGGGGTAACAGATACGCAGTATTTT
TRBV18	TRBJ2-7	TRBD1	.	CASSSGTDNFREQYF	TGTGCCAGCTCATCCGGGACAGACAATTTCCGCGAGCAGTACTTC
TRBV5-6	TRBJ1-2	.	few	CASSDPKDLYGYTF	TGTGCCAGCAGCGACCCGAAGGACCTCTATGGCTACACCTTC
TRBV3-1	TRBJ2-2	.	many	CASSTQPPTGELFF	TGTGCCAGCAGTACACAGCCGCCCACCGGGGAGCTGTTTTTT